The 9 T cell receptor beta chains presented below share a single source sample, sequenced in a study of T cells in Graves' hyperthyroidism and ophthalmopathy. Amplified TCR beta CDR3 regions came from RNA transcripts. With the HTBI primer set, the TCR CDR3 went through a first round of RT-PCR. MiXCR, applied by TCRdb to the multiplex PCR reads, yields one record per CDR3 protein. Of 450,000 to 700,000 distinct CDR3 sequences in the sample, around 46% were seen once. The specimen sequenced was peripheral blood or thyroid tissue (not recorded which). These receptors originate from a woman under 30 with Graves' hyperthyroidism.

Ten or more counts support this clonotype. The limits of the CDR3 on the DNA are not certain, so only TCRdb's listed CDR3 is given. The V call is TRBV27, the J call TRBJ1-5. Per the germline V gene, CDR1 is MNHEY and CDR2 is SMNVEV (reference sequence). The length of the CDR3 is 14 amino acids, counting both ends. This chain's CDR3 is CASSDPTSGQPQHF.

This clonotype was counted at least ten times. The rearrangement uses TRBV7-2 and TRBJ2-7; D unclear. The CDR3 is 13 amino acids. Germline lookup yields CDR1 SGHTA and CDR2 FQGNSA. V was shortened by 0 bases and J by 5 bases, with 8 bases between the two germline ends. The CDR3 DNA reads TGTGCCAGCAGCTTAGCGGGAAGAAACGAGCAGTACTTC. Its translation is CASSLAGRNEQYF.

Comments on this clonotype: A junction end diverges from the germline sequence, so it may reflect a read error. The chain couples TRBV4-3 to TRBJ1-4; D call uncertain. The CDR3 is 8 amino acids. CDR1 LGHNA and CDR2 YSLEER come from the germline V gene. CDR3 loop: CASSQGLF. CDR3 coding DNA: TGCGCCAGCAGCCAGGGCCTTTTT.

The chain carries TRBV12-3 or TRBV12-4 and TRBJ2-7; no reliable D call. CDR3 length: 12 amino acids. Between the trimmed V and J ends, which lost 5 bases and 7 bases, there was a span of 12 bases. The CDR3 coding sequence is TGTGCCAGCAGTCCCGACGGTGGTGAGCAGTACTTC. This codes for CASSPDGGEQYF.

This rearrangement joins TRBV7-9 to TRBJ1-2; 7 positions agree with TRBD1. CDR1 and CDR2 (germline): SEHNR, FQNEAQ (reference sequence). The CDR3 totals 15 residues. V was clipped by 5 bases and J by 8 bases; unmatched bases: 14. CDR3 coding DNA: TGTGCCAGCAGCCATGCAGGGCAGGGGGTGTGGGGCTACACCTTC. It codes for CASSHAGQGVWGYTF.

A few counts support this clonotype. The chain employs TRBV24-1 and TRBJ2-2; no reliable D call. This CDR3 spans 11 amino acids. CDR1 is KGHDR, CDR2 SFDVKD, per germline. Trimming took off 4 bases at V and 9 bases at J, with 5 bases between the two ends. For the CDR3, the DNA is TGTGCCACCAGTGAGTACAGGGAGCTGTTTTTT. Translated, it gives CATSEYRELFF.

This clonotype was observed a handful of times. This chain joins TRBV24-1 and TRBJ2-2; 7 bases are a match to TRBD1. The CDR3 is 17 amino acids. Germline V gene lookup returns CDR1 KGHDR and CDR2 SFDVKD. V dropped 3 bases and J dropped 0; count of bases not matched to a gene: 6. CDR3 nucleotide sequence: TGTGCCACCAGTGATCGGGACAGAAGCGCGAACACCGGGGAGCTGTTTTTT. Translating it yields CATSDRDRSANTGELFF.

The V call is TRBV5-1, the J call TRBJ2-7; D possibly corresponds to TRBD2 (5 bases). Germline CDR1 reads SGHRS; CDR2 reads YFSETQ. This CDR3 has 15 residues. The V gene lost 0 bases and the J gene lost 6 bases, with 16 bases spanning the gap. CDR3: CASSLVGDAGLEQYF. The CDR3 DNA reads TGCGCCAGCAGCTTGGTCGGTGATGCGGGCCTCGAGCAGTACTTC.

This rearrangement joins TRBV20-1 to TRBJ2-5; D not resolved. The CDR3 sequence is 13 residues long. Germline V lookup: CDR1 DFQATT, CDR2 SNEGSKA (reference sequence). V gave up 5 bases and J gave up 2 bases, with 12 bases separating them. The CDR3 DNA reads TGCAGTGCTTCGAGGCCCGGGCAAGAGACCCAGTACTTC. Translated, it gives CSASRPGQETQYF.